Following are 11 T cell receptor beta chains from one sample sequenced in a study of T cells after yellow fever vaccination. TCRdb reprocessed the 5' RACE reads with MiXCR, giving one entry per CDR3 protein. Of 300,000 to 350,000 distinct CDR3 sequences in the sample, around 4.5% were seen once. Sequencing used PBMCs, obtained 15 days after the yellow fever booster vaccination. The receptor source for this set is a man between 18 and 29 years old who received the YFV17D yellow fever vaccine.

This clonotype was found many times. The rearrangement uses TRBV9 and TRBJ2-4; tentative D call: TRBD2 (5 bases). V was pared by 3 bases and J by 7 bases, with 20 bases between. The CDR3 runs to 16 residues. Looked up from germline, CDR1 is SGDLS and CDR2 is YYNGEE. CDR3 region: CASSDPPGPRGNIQYF. The CDR3, as DNA: TGTGCCAGCAGCGACCCGCCCGGGCCCCGAGGGAACATTCAGTACTTC.

Many counts were recorded for this clonotype. The CDR3: CSAETGYTGELFF. The CDR3 DNA is TGCAGTGCCGAGACAGGGTACACCGGGGAGCTGTTTTTT. The chain recombines TRBV20-1 with TRBJ2-2, with 7 bases lining up with TRBD1. This CDR3 comprises 13 residues. The germline CDR1 and CDR2 sequences are DFQATT and SNEGSKA (reference sequence). Trimming cost V 6 bases and J 3 bases; bases outside gene matches: 4.

This rearrangement joins TRBV5-6 to TRBJ2-3; perhaps TRBD1 as D (6 bases). Germline CDR1 is SGHDT and CDR2 is YYEEEE. The ends were cut back, 4 bases at V and 1 base at J, with 19 bases in the middle. The CDR3 has 17 amino acids. The CDR3 is CASSTGQTYSGTDTQYF. The CDR3 region has the DNA TGTGCCAGCAGCACCGGACAGACCTACAGTGGCACAGATACGCAGTATTTT.

This clonotype appeared many times. The chain is built from TRBV29-1 and TRBJ2-7; no definite D call. The V end lost 3 bases, the J end lost 3 bases, and 12 bases lay between the germline ends. Germline V gene data show CDR1 as SQVTM and CDR2 as ANQGSEA. The CDR3 is made up of 13 amino acids. CDR3 sequence (DNA): TGCAGCGTTGATTGCGACATCTACTACGAGCAGTACGTC. Protein sequence: CSVDCDIYYEQYV.

This clonotype has ten or more counts. V gene TRBV12-3 or TRBV12-4 combines with J gene TRBJ1-1; D is ambiguous. This CDR3 spans 12 amino acids. The germline V and J ends were trimmed by 1 base and 10 bases, with 10 bases remaining between them. CDR3 DNA: TGTGCCAGCAGTTTAGTAGCATTCGGAGCTTTCTTT. This encodes CASSLVAFGAFF.

The chain couples TRBV18 to TRBJ1-1, with 8 nucleotides matching TRBD1. The trim removed 4 bases at V and 4 bases at J, leaving 17 bases unmatched. Per germline, CDR1 KGHSH and CDR2 LQKENI. The CDR3 has 18 residues. This chain's CDR3 is CASSRPMGRGRGRTEAFF. DNA of the CDR3: TGTGCCAGCTCACGGCCCATGGGCAGGGGGCGAGGTCGCACTGAAGCTTTCTTT.

The CDR3 DNA is TGTGCCAGCAGCCAAGACCGGGACCAGCAGTTCTTC. This codes for CASSQDRDQQFF. The chain has TRBV4-2 and TRBJ2-1; either TRBD1 or TRBD2 may supply D (5 bases each). Germline loops: CDR1 LGHNA, CDR2 YNFKEQ. This CDR3 spans 12 amino acids. The V and J ends lost 0 bases and 11 bases respectively, with 8 bases between them.

This clonotype was seen only a few times. This chain uses TRBV6-5 with TRBJ1-4; 7 bases are shared with TRBD1. CDR3 length: 15 residues. Trimming cost V 2 bases and J 7 bases; bases outside gene matches: 7. Germline CDR1 MNHEY, CDR2 SVGAGI. The CDR3 loop is CASSYAGGSGEKLFF. The CDR3, as DNA: TGTGCCAGCAGTTACGCAGGGGGATCGGGTGAAAAACTGTTTTTT.

This clonotype was counted ten times or more. The V gene is TRBV20-1, the J gene TRBJ1-2, with unresolved D. V was cut by 1 base and J by 4 bases, with 7 bases left in between. The CDR3 contains 12 residues. CDR1 and CDR2 (germline): DFQATT, SNEGSKA (reference sequence). The DNA for the CDR3 is TGCAGTGCTAGAGGAGTCGTCTATGGCTACACCTTC. It is translated as CSARGVVYGYTF.

This clonotype was detected ten times or more. This chain uses TRBV7-2 with TRBJ2-1; possibly TRBD2 for D (6 bases). Germline values: CDR1 SGHTA, CDR2 FQGNSA. V was trimmed by 4 bases and J by 6 bases, leaving 10 bases between them. The CDR3 is 13 amino acids. The CDR3 sequence: CASSSTRLNEQFF. The CDR3 DNA reads TGTGCCAGCAGCTCGACTAGACTCAATGAGCAGTTCTTC.

The chain carries TRBV6-6 and TRBJ2-1; no reliable D call. The CDR3 covers 16 residues. The germline V and J ends were trimmed by 0 bases and 7 bases, with 16 bases remaining between them. Germline values: CDR1 MNHNY, CDR2 SVGAGI (reference sequence). The CDR3, as DNA: TGTGCCAGCAGTTACTCGGGCTTTATCGGCCGTAATGAGCAGTTCTTC. Its protein product is CASSYSGFIGRNEQFF.